This T cell receptor beta chain originates from a study of glioma-infiltrating T cells after dendritic cell vaccination. Study overall: Patients received autologous tumor lysate-pulsed dendritic cell vaccination between about 2002 and 2013. The study's findings and limits: Only a small number of patients had complete blood and tumor samples. Higher pretreatment TIL content predicted longer progression-free time and survival.

CDR1 SEHNR and CDR2 FQNEAQ come from the germline V gene (reference sequence). CDR3 length equals 14 residues. Deletions cut 4 bases from V and 4 bases from J, with 13 bases between. The assay was immunoSEQ multiplex PCR, and TCRdb's table has in-frame clones only and misses some. Of fewer than 100,000 clones detected, about nine tenths appear once; the ten largest clones hold about 15%. As for this clone: Antigen: not known.

The TCR sequence derives from a human donor with glioblastoma. The gene calls are TRBV7-9 and TRBJ1-1; D unclear. The source was blood, collected before dendritic cell vaccination. CDR3 in amino acids: CASSSRVEGTEAFF. CDR3 nucleotides: TGTGCCAGCAGCTCTCGGGTGGAGGGCACTGAAGCTTTCTTT.